Below are 25 T cell receptor beta chains sequenced from a single sample in a study of blood T cells in healthy people across ages. With a J-beta primer mix and a sample-barcoded 5' primer, a second PCR ran roughly 6 to 11 cycles. TCRdb independently ran MiXCR on the 5' RACE reads; one entry per CDR3 protein. The sample shows about 1,000,000 distinct CDR3 sequences, under 45% of them seen only once. The sequenced sample was blood. The receptors originated from a woman aged 60 to 75 in good health.

This chain links TRBV6-5 with TRBJ1-1; the D is unclear. The germline V and J ends were trimmed by 2 bases and 4 bases, with 11 bases remaining between them. The CDR3 totals 14 residues. Germline values: CDR1 MNHEY, CDR2 SVGAGI. In nucleotides, the CDR3 is TGTGCCAGCAGTTACGCGCCGTGGGGCACTGAAGCTTTCTTT. Translation: CASSYAPWGTEAFF.

The chain recombines TRBV27 with TRBJ2-7; D is perhaps TRBD2 (7 bases). The CDR3 runs 12 residues. From germline, CDR1 is MNHEY and CDR2 SMNVEV (reference sequence). Trimming shortened V by 3 bases and J by 11 bases, and 14 bases separated the two germline ends. The CDR3 here is CASSFRGGSEYF. CDR3 coding DNA: TGTGCCAGCAGTTTCAGGGGAGGGAGCGAGTACTTC.

This rearrangement joins TRBV20-1 to TRBJ2-1; 9 nucleotides align to TRBD2. Germline-derived CDR1 and CDR2 are DFQATT and SNEGSKA (reference sequence). The CDR3 has 17 amino acids. The junction had 10 bases not matched to a gene; V was cut back by 4 bases and J by 0 bases. CDR3 in amino acids: CSATRTSATSSYNEQFF. Written as DNA, the CDR3 is TGCAGTGCTACGAGGACTAGCGCCACCTCCTCCTACAATGAGCAGTTCTTC.

This chain connects TRBV3-1 to TRBJ2-5; TRBD1 is a possible D gene (5 bases). Trimming took 0 bases from V and 11 from J, leaving 19 bases between them. This CDR3 comprises 15 residues. Germline V lookup: CDR1 LGHDT, CDR2 YNNKEL (reference sequence). CDR3 region: CASSQDRVVNNEQYF. The CDR3 nucleotides are TGTGCCAGCAGCCAAGACAGGGTTGTAAACAATGAGCAGTACTTC.

This clonotype showed up many times. The chain is built from TRBV5-1 and TRBJ2-6; a possible D gene is TRBD1 (5 bases). V gave up 3 bases and J gave up 1 base, with 20 bases separating them. The CDR3 runs 19 residues. The germline gives CDR1 SGHRS, CDR2 YFSETQ. CDR3 nucleotides: TGCGCCAGCAGCTACCGTCAACAGGCCTTCACGTCTGGGGCCAACGTCCTGACTTTC. Encoded protein: CASSYRQQAFTSGANVLTF.

This clonotype was seen only a few times. V gene TRBV28 combines with J gene TRBJ2-5, with 9 bases identical to TRBD1. V gave up 3 bases and J gave up 2 bases; unmatched junction bases: 10. CDR3 length: 17 amino acids. Per germline, CDR1 MDHEN and CDR2 SYDVKM. Written as DNA, the CDR3 is TGTGCCAGCAGTTTCCCCCAACAGGGGGCAGATCAAGAGACCCAGTACTTC. Its protein product is CASSFPQQGADQETQYF. The full variable domain, rest sourced from reference TRBV28 and TRBJ2-5, is DVKVTQSSRYLVKRTGEKVFLECVQDMDHENMFWYRQDPGLGLRLIYFSYDVKMKEKGDIPEGYSVSREKKERFSLILESASTNQTSMYLCASSFPQQGADQETQYFGPGTRLLVL.

This rearrangement joins TRBV5-5 to TRBJ2-1; 7 bases agree with TRBD1. Trimming cost V 4 bases and J 5 bases; bases outside gene matches: 6. CDR1 is SGHKS and CDR2 is YYEKEE in the germline V gene (reference sequence). The CDR3 loop spans 14 amino acids. The CDR3 DNA follows: TGTGCCAGCAGCCGTGGGGACAGAGACAATGAGCAGTTCTTC. Translating it yields CASSRGDRDNEQFF.

The V call is TRBV15, the J call TRBJ2-4; 7 nucleotides line up with TRBD1. Germline V lookup: CDR1 LNHNV, CDR2 YYDKDF (reference sequence). This CDR3 spans 16 amino acids. V dropped 3 bases and J dropped 6; count of bases not matched to a gene: 11. CDR3 loop: CATSRPRQGGGNIQYF. The CDR3 DNA is TGTGCCACCAGCAGGCCCAGACAGGGCGGCGGAAACATTCAGTACTTC.

J is TRBJ2-7 and V is TRBV30, with D maybe TRBD1 (5 bases). Germline loops: CDR1 GTSNPN, CDR2 SVGIG (reference sequence). The V end lost 1 base, the J end lost 4 bases, and 11 bases lay between the germline ends. The CDR3 spans 13 residues. The CDR3 sequence is CAWSGGQDYEQYF. The CDR3, as DNA: TGTGCCTGGAGTGGCGGACAAGATTACGAGCAGTACTTC.

The rearrangement joins TRBV2 to TRBJ2-3; 8 nucleotides align to TRBD2. Germline V gene sequence: CDR1 SNHLY, CDR2 FYNNEI. This CDR3 contains 18 residues. V was pared by 2 bases and J by 6 bases, with 16 bases of the junction left unmatched. The CDR3 region has the DNA TGTGCCAGCAGTGAAAGGGCCGTATCGAGCGGGAGTCGCGATACGCAGTATTTT. Protein product: CASSERAVSSGSRDTQYF.

This chain links TRBV5-1 with TRBJ2-3; 8 bases align to TRBD1. Germline CDR1 SGHRS, CDR2 YFSETQ. V shed 2 bases and J 2 bases; nucleotides not matched to a gene: 7. This CDR3 has 16 residues. The CDR3 spells CASSLMGQAVTDTQYF. The CDR3, as DNA: TGCGCCAGCAGCTTAATGGGACAGGCCGTCACAGATACGCAGTATTTT.

In the case of this clonotype: A much more abundant neighbour one base away suggests this may be a read error. The V call is TRBV28, the J call TRBJ2-5; D may match TRBD1 or TRBD2 (5 bases each). The better agreement between TRBJ2-1 and the DNA end casts doubt on the J call. This CDR3 region has 15 residues. Per germline, CDR1 MDHEN and CDR2 SYDVKM. The CDR3 sequence: CASSSSGKRGETQFF. The CDR3 DNA reads TGTGCCAGCAGTTCGTCCGGGAAGAGAGGGGAGACCCAGTTCTTC.

To note about this clonotype: Germline and junction disagree at one end, which may indicate a read error. V gene TRBV28 combines with J gene TRBJ2-4, with 8 bases lining up with TRBD1. CDR1 is MDHEN and CDR2 is SYDVKM in the germline V gene. CDR3 length equals 15 residues. The DNA for the CDR3 is TGTGCCAGCAAACCACAGGGGGGAGCCAAAAACACTCAGTACTTC. It specifies CASKPQGGAKNTQYF.

This clonotype was observed a few times. V usage is TRBV10-3 and J usage is TRBJ1-2, with TRBD1 as a possible D gene (6 bases). Germline V gene lookup returns CDR1 ENHRY and CDR2 SYGVKD. V lost 11 bases and J 8 bases, leaving 15 bases between the germline ends. This CDR3 comprises 11 residues. The chain's CDR3 is CAGGAGDGYTF. The CDR3 DNA sequence: TGTGCCGGGGGGGCAGGGGACGGCTACACCTTC.

The V call is TRBV20-1, the J call TRBJ2-3; D is ambiguous. The V end was cut by 3 bases, the J end by 0 bases, with 10 bases between. The CDR3 covers 14 residues. Germline CDR1 reads DFQATT; CDR2 reads SNEGSKA (reference sequence). The CDR3 is CSARISVSTDTQYF. The CDR3 nucleotides read TGCAGTGCTAGGATATCCGTTAGCACAGATACGCAGTATTTT.

This chain's CDR3 is CASSYGDRVSDTEAFF. The CDR3, as DNA: TGTGCCAGCAGCTATGGGGACAGGGTGTCGGACACTGAAGCTTTCTTT. The chain recombines TRBV28 with TRBJ1-1; TRBD1 matches at 9 bases. The CDR3 contains 16 residues. Germline V lookup: CDR1 MDHEN, CDR2 SYDVKM. The V and J ends lost 6 bases and 3 bases, in that order; junction bases with no gene match: 11.

In DNA form, the CDR3 reads TGTGCCAGCAGCGTAGACATGAATGAGCAGTTCTTC. Translated: CASSVDMNEQFF. The genes are TRBV9 and TRBJ2-1; D ambiguous. The germline CDR1 and CDR2 sequences are SGDLS and YYNGEE. The V end was cut by 0 bases, the J end by 7 bases, with 5 bases between. The CDR3 is 12 residues long.

There are a few counts of this clonotype. V usage is TRBV29-1 and J usage is TRBJ1-1, with 8 bases matching TRBD1. Looked up from germline, CDR1 is SQVTM and CDR2 is ANQGSEA. The CDR3 totals 12 residues. V lost 1 base, J lost 8 bases, and 3 bases stayed unmatched. The CDR3 spells CSVEGQGSEAFF. CDR3 coding DNA: TGCAGCGTTGAAGGACAGGGGAGCGAAGCTTTCTTT. The full variable domain, with the rest looked up from reference TRBV29-1 and TRBJ1-1, is SAVISQKPSRDICQRGTSLTIQCQVDSQVTMMFWYRQQPGQSLTLIATANQGSEATYESGFVIDKFPISRPNLTFSTLTVSNMSPEDSSIYLCSVEGQGSEAFFGQGTRLTVV.

In this sample, this clonotype turned up a few times. This rearrangement joins TRBV27 to TRBJ2-7; 11 bases line up with TRBD2. This CDR3 region has 14 residues. The germline gives CDR1 MNHEY, CDR2 SMNVEV (reference sequence). V dropped 3 bases and J dropped 5; count of bases not matched to a gene: 3. The CDR3 DNA is TGTGCCAGCAGTTTTAGCGGGAGGGCCAACGAGCAGTACTTC. Protein sequence: CASSFSGRANEQYF.

The chain links TRBV7-2 to TRBJ2-1; weak D call: TRBD2 (6 bases). This CDR3 region has 15 residues. The V end lost 5 bases, the J end lost 2 bases, and 13 bases lay between the germline ends. In germline, CDR1 is SGHTA, CDR2 FQGNSA. The CDR3 protein is CASSLGLLPYNEQFF. CDR3 in DNA: TGTGCCAGCAGCCTGGGACTCCTCCCCTACAATGAGCAGTTCTTC.

The chain is built from TRBV9 and TRBJ2-2; 10 bases agree with TRBD2. The J segment lost 5 bases and the V segment lost 3 bases, leaving 10 bases of the junction unmatched. Germline V gene lookup returns CDR1 SGDLS and CDR2 YYNGEE. The CDR3 loop spans 17 amino acids. The CDR3 loop reads CASSAGLAGVLTGELFF. The CDR3 DNA sequence: TGTGCCAGCAGCGCCGGGCTAGCGGGAGTTTTGACCGGGGAGCTGTTTTTT.

This chain uses TRBV27 with TRBJ1-2; tentatively, D is TRBD1 (6 bases). Germline V gene data show CDR1 as MNHEY and CDR2 as SMNVEV (reference sequence). V was pared by 3 bases and J by 4 bases, with 15 bases between. This CDR3 has 15 residues. CDR3 protein: CASSFSDRISYGYTF. The CDR3 region has the DNA TGTGCCAGCAGTTTTTCCGACAGGATCTCCTATGGCTACACCTTC.

The chain recombines TRBV2 with TRBJ2-7; 10 nucleotides agree with TRBD2. CDR1 is SNHLY, CDR2 FYNNEI, per germline. The CDR3 is 15 amino acids. V dropped 1 base and J dropped 3; count of bases not matched to a gene: 3. The CDR3 loop reads CASSEGPSGSYEQYF. The CDR3, as DNA: TGTGCCAGCAGTGAAGGCCCTAGCGGGAGCTACGAGCAGTACTTC.

With regard to this clonotype: This may come from a read error, since a much larger clone is one base off. The rearrangement uses TRBV15 and TRBJ2-7; TRBD1 aligns across 9 bases. The germline V gene has CDR1 LNHNV and CDR2 YYDKDF (reference sequence). V lost 0 bases and J lost 7; bases outside the gene matches: 7. The CDR3 runs 15 residues. The CDR3, as DNA: TGTGCCACCAGCAGAGAAGGGACAGGGACCCGTGAGCAGTACTTC. Its protein product is CATSREGTGTREQYF.

This sequence joins TRBV6-2 or TRBV6-3 and TRBJ2-1; 10 bases match TRBD2. J was trimmed by 9 bases and V by 2 bases; bases with no gene match: 7. The CDR3 is 15 residues long. Germline lookup yields CDR1 MNHEY and CDR2 SVGEGT. In nucleotides, the CDR3 is TGTGCCAGCAGTTACACGACTAGCGGGTCGGGTGAGCAGTTCTTC. Protein product: CASSYTTSGSGEQFF.